This TCR beta chain was identified during a study of shared clonotypes between healthy human individuals. Across the study: A couple of women and three men aged 18 to 49 made up the donors. Whole-study findings and limits: The study drew on few donors, limiting represented genetic and exposure-history diversity. Some naive CD4 clonotypes, 5% to 5.5%, turned up in common across a few donors.

Generated by immunoSEQ multiplex PCR, the TCRdb table keeps only in-frame clones and is missing some. The sample comprises approximately 1,500,000 clones, around 95% of which are singletons, and over 1% rests with the top ten. For this clone: Its antigen is currently unknown.

CDR1 is LNHDA, CDR2 SQIVND, per germline (reference sequence). The CDR3 has 15 amino acids. The J segment lost 0 bases and the V segment lost 7 bases, leaving 5 bases of the junction unmatched. The chain recombines TRBV19 with TRBJ2-2; 7 nucleotides align to TRBD2. The specimen was naive CD4+ T cells sorted from blood. Subset of the sample: CD45RA+ positively selected. The sequence was obtained from a young man in good health. The CDR3 nucleotides read TGTGCCAGTACTTGGCGGGGGACGAACACCGGGGAGCTGTTTTTT. This codes for CASTWRGTNTGELFF.